This T cell receptor (beta chain) was retrieved from a study of low-dose radiotherapy and immunotherapy resistance in tumors. The junction had 2 bases not matched to a gene; V was cut back by 4 bases and J by 2 bases. The CDR3 is 15 residues long. From germline, CDR1 is DFQATT and CDR2 SNEGSKA (reference sequence). This clonotype was counted ten times or more. Specified time point: before trial treatment. In the RACIN dose-escalation trial, donors got nivolumab plus ipilimumab with aspirin, cyclophosphamide and radiotherapy. Patients who could take part had advanced solid tumors with no tumor-infiltrating lymphocytes. Covering alpha and beta chains, TRAV- and TRBV-specific primers were used for the first-strand cDNA. Over approximately 20 PCR cycles, TCRs were amplified from a constant-region primer and V-primer adapter. TCRdb ran MiXCR on the reads and lists one entry per CDR3 protein. The sample shows 80,000 to 95,000 distinct CDR3 sequences, more than 7.5% of them seen only once.

The sample in question was PBMCs, obtained before treatment. This receptor was obtained from a male donor with prostate cancer. The J gene is TRBJ2-7, the V gene TRBV20-1; 16 bases fit TRBD2. The CDR3 DNA reads TGCAGTGCTACGGGACTAGCGGGAGGGCCCTACGAGCAGTACTTC. Amino acids: CSATGLAGGPYEQYF.